This is a list of T cell receptor beta chains from one sample in a study of cytomegalovirus exposure and HLA in healthy donors. Profiling relied on immunoSEQ multiplex PCR, and the TCRdb table lists in-frame clones only, not all of them. The sample lists fewer than 120,000 clones; approximately 82% were seen once. The sample was PBMCs. The receptors shown here come from a man aged 25 to 45 in good health and CMV-seropositive. CDR3s include the opening cysteine and the closing phenylalanine or tryptophan. A D gene is named only where the DNA matches it firmly. Only part of the rows carry a size: once, few, many, or a class if the clone is expanded.

v_gene: TRBV5-6
j_gene: TRBJ1-4
d_gene: NA
abundance: NA
CDR3nt: TGTGCCACCGACTCTCCGGGACAATTCGCTAATGAAAAACTGTTTTTT
CDR3aa: CATDSPGQFANEKLFF

v_gene: TRBV27
j_gene: TRBJ1-5
d_gene: TRBD1
abundance: NA
CDR3nt: TGTGCCAGCAGGACAGGGCTTCAGCCCCAGCATTTT
CDR3aa: CASRTGLQPQHF

v_gene: TRBV19
j_gene: TRBJ1-5
d_gene: NA
abundance: NA
CDR3nt: TGTGCCAGTAGTGAAGCCCCGGGACAATATAGCAATCAGCCCCAGCATTTT
CDR3aa: CASSEAPGQYSNQPQHF

v_gene: TRBV27
j_gene: TRBJ2-1
d_gene: NA
abundance: NA
CDR3nt: TGTGCCAGCAGTTTCCCGGGGGTCCACAATGAGCAGTTCTTC
CDR3aa: CASSFPGVHNEQFF

v_gene: TRBV6-1
j_gene: TRBJ2-5
d_gene: TRBD2
abundance: NA
CDR3nt: TGTGCCAGCAGTGGGCCGGGACTAGCGGGGGCCGGGTACCAAGAGACCCAGTACTTC
CDR3aa: CASSGPGLAGAGYQETQYF

v_gene: TRBV4-3
j_gene: TRBJ2-7
d_gene: NA
abundance: few
CDR3nt: TGCGCCAGCAGCCAAGGGCGGGTTCTGTCGAACGAGCAGTACTTC
CDR3aa: CASSQGRVLSNEQYF

v_gene: TRBV30
j_gene: TRBJ2-5
d_gene: TRBD2
abundance: NA
CDR3nt: TGTGCCTGGAGTTCAGGACTAGCGGGGGGCGGGTGGGAGACCCAGTACTTC
CDR3aa: CAWSSGLAGGGWETQYF

v_gene: TRBV9
j_gene: TRBJ1-2
d_gene: TRBD1
abundance: NA
CDR3nt: TGTGCCAGCAGTCGACAGGGGGCTGGTGGCTACACCTTC
CDR3aa: CASSRQGAGGYTF

v_gene: TRBV7-3
j_gene: TRBJ2-5
d_gene: NA
abundance: NA
CDR3nt: TGTGCCAGCAGCTTCCCCTCCTCTTTAGTAGAGAGAGAAGAGACCCAGTACTTC
CDR3aa: CASSFPSSLVEREETQYF

v_gene: TRBV7-2
j_gene: TRBJ1-2
d_gene: NA
abundance: NA
CDR3nt: TGTGCCAGCAGCCAGCTGGACAGCTATGGCTACACCTTC
CDR3aa: CASSQLDSYGYTF

v_gene: TRBV7-2
j_gene: TRBJ1-6
d_gene: TRBD1
abundance: NA
CDR3nt: TGTGCCAGCAGCTTGGACAGGGGAAATTCACCCCTCCACTTT
CDR3aa: CASSLDRGNSPLHF

v_gene: TRBV6-1
j_gene: TRBJ1-5
d_gene: NA
abundance: NA
CDR3nt: TGTGCCAGCAGTGAAGATCCGGTCGACCGGGAGCCCCAGCATTTT
CDR3aa: CASSEDPVDREPQHF

v_gene: TRBV2
j_gene: TRBJ1-2
d_gene: NA
abundance: once
CDR3nt: TGTGCCAGCAAGCCCGGGATTAACTATGGCTACACCTTC
CDR3aa: CASKPGINYGYTF

v_gene: TRBV28
j_gene: TRBJ2-3
d_gene: TRBD2
abundance: once
CDR3nt: TGTGCCAGCAGTTCGGGATCTAGCGGGGGTACAGATACGCAGTATTTT
CDR3aa: CASSSGSSGGTDTQYF

v_gene: TRBV19
j_gene: TRBJ2-6
d_gene: NA
abundance: NA
CDR3nt: TGTGCCAGTAGTATCATTTTCGGGGGAGGGGCCAACGTCCTGACTTTC
CDR3aa: CASSIIFGGGANVLTF

v_gene: TRBV11-2
j_gene: TRBJ2-1
d_gene: NA
abundance: NA
CDR3nt: TGTGCCAGCACCTTGGTCGGGGTCGGGGACAATGAGCAGTTCTTC
CDR3aa: CASTLVGVGDNEQFF

v_gene: TRBV11-3
j_gene: TRBJ2-1
d_gene: NA
abundance: NA
CDR3nt: TGTGCCAGCAGCTCGTACGGGCAGGGGAGCTCCTACAATGAGCAGTTCTTC
CDR3aa: CASSSYGQGSSYNEQFF